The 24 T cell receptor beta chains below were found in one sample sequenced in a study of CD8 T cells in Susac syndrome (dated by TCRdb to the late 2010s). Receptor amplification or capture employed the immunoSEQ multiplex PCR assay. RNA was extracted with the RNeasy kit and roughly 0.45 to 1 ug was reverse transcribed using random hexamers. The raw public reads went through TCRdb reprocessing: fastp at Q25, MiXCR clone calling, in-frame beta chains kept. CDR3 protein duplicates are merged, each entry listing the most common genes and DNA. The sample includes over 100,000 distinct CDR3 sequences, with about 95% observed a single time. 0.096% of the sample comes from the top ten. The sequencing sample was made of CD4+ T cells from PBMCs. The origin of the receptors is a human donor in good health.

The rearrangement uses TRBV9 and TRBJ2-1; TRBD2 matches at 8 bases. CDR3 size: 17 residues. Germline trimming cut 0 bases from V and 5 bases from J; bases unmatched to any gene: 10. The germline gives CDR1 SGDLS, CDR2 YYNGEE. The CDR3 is CASSVDPSGSLHNEQFF. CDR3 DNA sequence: TGTGCCAGCAGCGTAGACCCCAGCGGGAGCCTTCACAATGAGCAGTTCTTC. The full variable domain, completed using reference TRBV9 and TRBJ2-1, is DSGVTQTPKHLITATGQRVTLRCSPRSGDLSVYWYQQSLDQGLQFLIQYYNGEERAKGNILERFSAQQFPDLHSELNLSSLELGDSALYFCASSVDPSGSLHNEQFFGPGTRLTVL.

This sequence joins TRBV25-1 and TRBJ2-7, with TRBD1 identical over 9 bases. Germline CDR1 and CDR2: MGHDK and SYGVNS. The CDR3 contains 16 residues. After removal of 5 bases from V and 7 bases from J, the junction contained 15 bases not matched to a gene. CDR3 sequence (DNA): TGTGCCAGCAGTCGAGGCGGGGGACAGGGAACCCTGGAGCAGTACTTC. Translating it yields CASSRGGGQGTLEQYF.

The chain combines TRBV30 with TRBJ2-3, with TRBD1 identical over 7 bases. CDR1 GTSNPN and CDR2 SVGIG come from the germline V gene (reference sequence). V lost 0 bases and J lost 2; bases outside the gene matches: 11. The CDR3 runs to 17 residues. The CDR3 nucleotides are TGTGCCTGGAGTGTACCAAGGACAGGTTTTAACACAGATACGCAGTATTTT. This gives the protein CAWSVPRTGFNTDTQYF.

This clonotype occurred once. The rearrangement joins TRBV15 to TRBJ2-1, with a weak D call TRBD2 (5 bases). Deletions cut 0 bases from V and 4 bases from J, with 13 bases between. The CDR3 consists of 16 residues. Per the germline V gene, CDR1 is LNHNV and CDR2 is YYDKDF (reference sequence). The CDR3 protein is CATSRENGLTYNEQFF. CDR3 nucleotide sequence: TGTGCCACCAGCAGAGAGAACGGACTTACGTACAATGAGCAGTTCTTC.

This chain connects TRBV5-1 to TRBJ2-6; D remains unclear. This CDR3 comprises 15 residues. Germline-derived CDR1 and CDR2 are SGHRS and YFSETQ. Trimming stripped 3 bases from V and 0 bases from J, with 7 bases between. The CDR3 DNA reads TGCGCCAGCAGCTCGGACGGCTCTGGGGCCAACGTCCTGACTTTC. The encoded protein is CASSSDGSGANVLTF. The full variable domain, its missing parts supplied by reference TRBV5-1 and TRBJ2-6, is KAGVTQTPRYLIKTRGQQVTLSCSPISGHRSVSWYQQTPGQGLQFLFEYFSETQRNKGNFPGRFSGRQFSNSRSEMNVSTLELGDSALYLCASSSDGSGANVLTFGAGSRLTVL.

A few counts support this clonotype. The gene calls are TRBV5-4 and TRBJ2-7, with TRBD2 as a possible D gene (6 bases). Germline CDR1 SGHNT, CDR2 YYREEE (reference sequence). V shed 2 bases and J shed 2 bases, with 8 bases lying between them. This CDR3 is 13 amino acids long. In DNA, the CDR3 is TGTGCCAGCAGCTTCGGCGGGACCTACGAGCAGTACTTC. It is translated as CASSFGGTYEQYF. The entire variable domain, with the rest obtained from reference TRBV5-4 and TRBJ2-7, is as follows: ETGVTQSPTHLIKTRGQQVTLRCSSQSGHNTVSWYQQALGQGPQFIFQYYREEENGRGNFPPRFSGLQFPNYSSELNVNALELDDSALYLCASSFGGTYEQYFGPGTRLTVT.

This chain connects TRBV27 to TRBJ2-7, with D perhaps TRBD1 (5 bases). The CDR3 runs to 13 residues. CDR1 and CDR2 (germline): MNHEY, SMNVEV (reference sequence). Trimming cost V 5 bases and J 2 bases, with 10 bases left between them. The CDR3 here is CASSHKGTYEQYF. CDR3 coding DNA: TGTGCCAGCAGTCATAAGGGGACCTACGAGCAGTACTTC.

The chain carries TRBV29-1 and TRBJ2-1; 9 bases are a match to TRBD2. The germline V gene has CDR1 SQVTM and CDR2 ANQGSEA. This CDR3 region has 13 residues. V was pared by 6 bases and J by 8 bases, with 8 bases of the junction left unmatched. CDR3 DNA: TGCAGCGTCTCCGCTAGCGGGGCCCATGAGCAGTTCTTC. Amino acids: CSVSASGAHEQFF.

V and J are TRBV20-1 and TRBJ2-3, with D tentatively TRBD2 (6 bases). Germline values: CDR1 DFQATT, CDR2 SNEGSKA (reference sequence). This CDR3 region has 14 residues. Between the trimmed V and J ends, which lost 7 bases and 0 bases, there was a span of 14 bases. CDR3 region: CSGISGLSTDTQYF. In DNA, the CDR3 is TGCAGTGGAATTAGCGGCCTCAGCACAGATACGCAGTATTTT.

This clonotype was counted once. CDR3 sequence reads: CSARATYNEQFF. CDR3 bases: TGCAGTGCTAGAGCTACCTACAATGAGCAGTTCTTC. The chain employs TRBV20-1 and TRBJ2-1; D ambiguous. Trimming shortened V by 1 base and J by 2 bases, and 3 bases separated the two germline ends. The CDR3 has 12 amino acids. Germline V gene sequence: CDR1 DFQATT, CDR2 SNEGSKA (reference sequence).

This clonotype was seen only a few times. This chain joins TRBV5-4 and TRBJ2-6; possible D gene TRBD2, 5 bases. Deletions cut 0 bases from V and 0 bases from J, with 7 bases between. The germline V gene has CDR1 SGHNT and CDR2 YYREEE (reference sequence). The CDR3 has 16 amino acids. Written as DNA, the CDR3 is TGTGCCAGCAGCTTGGATCGGGGCTCTGGGGCCAACGTCCTGACTTTC. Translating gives CASSLDRGSGANVLTF.

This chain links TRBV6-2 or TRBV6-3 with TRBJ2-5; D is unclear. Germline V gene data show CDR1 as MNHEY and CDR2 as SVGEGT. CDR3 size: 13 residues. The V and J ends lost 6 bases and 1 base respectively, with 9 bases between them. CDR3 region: CASSRTFQETQYF. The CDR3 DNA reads TGTGCCAGCAGCCGGACCTTCCAAGAGACCCAGTACTTC.

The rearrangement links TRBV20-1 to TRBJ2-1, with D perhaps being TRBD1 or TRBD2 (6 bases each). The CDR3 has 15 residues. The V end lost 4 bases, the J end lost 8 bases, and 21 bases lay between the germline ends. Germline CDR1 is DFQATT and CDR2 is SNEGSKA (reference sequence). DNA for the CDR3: TGCAGTGCTACCCCCGGGGGCCTTCGAGTGGATGAGCAGTTCTTC. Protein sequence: CSATPGGLRVDEQFF.

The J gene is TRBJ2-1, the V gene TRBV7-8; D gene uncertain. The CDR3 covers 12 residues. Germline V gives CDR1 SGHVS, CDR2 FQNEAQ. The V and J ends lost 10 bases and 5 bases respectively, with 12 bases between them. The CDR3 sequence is CATRGNDNEQFF. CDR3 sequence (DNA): TGTGCCACTAGAGGCAATGACAATGAGCAGTTCTTC.

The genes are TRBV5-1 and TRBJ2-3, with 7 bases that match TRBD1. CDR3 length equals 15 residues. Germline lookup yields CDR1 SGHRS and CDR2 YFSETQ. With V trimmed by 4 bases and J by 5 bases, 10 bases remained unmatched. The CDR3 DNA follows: TGCGCCAGCAGCCTCCCCAGGGGGTTTGTAGATACGCAGTATTTT. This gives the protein CASSLPRGFVDTQYF.

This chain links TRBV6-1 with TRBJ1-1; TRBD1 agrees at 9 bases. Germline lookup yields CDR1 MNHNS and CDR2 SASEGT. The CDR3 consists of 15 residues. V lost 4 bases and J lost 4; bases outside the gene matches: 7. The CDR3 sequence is CASSGGQGMGTEAFF. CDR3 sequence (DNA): TGTGCCAGCAGTGGGGGACAGGGAATGGGCACTGAAGCTTTCTTT.

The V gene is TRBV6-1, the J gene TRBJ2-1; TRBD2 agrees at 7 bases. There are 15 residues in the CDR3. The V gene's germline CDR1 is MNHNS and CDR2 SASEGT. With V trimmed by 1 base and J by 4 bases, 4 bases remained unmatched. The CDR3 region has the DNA TGTGCCAGCAGTGAAGAGCGGGGAGAATACAATGAGCAGTTCTTC. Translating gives CASSEERGEYNEQFF.

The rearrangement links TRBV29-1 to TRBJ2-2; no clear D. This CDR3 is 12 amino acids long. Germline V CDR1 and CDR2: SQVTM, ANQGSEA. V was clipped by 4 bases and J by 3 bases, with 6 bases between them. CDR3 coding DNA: TGCAGCGTTGCGCCCTACACCGGGGAGCTGTTTTTT. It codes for CSVAPYTGELFF.

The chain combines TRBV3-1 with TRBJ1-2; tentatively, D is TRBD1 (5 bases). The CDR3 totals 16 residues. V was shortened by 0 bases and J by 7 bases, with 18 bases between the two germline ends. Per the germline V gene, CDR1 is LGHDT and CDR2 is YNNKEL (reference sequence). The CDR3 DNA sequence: TGTGCCAGCAGCCAAGAAGGGACGGAGTTTTTGAGTGGCTACACCTTC. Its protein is CASSQEGTEFLSGYTF.

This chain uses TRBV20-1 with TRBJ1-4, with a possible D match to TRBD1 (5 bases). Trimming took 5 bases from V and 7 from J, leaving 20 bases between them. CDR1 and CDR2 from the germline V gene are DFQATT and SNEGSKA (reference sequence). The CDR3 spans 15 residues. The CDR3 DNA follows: TGCAGTGCTGGACTGGGACCGGGTATGGGTGAAAAACTGTTTTTT. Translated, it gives CSAGLGPGMGEKLFF.

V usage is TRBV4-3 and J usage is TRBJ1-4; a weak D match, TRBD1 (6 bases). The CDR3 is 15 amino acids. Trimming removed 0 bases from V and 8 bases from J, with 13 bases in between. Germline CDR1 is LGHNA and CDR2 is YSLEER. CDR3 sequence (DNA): TGCGCCAGCAGCCAAGATCTAAGGGGGGGCGAAAAACTGTTTTTT. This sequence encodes CASSQDLRGGEKLFF.

For the CDR3, the DNA is TGTGCCAGCAGCCCTAGAGCAGGGCTGAGCAATCAGCCCCAGCATTTT. This gives the protein CASSPRAGLSNQPQHF. The chain is built from TRBV12-3 or TRBV12-4 and TRBJ1-5; tentative D call: TRBD1 (5 bases). Trimming took 6 bases from V and 1 from J, leaving 16 bases between them. The CDR3 consists of 16 residues.

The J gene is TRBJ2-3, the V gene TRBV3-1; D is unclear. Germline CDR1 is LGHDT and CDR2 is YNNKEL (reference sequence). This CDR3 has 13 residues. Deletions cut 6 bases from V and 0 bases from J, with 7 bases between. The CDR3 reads CASRPTSTDTQYF. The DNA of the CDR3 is TGTGCCAGCAGGCCAACTAGCACAGATACGCAGTATTTT.

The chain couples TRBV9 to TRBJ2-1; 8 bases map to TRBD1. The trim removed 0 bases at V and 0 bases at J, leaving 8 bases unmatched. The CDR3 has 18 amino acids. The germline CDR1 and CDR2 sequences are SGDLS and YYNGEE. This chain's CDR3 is CASSVGGVGQGSYNEQFF. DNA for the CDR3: TGTGCCAGCAGCGTAGGAGGGGTCGGACAGGGCTCCTACAATGAGCAGTTCTTC.